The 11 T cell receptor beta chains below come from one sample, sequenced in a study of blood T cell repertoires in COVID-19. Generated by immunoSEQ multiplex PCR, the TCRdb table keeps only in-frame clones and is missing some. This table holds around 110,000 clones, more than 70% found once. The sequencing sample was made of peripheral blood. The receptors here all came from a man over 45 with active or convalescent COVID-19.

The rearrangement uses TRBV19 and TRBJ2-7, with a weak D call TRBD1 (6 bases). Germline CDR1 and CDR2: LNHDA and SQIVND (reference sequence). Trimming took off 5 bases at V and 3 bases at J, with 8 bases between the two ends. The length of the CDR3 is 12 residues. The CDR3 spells CASSGQRYEQYF. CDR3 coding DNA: TGTGCCAGTAGTGGACAGCGCTACGAGCAGTACTTC.

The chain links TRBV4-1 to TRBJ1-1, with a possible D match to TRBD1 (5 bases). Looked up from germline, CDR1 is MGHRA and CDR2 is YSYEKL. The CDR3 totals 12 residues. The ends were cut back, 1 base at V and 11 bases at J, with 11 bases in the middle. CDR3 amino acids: CASSQVRGAAFF. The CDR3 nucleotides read TGCGCCAGCAGCCAAGTCCGCGGGGCCGCTTTCTTT.

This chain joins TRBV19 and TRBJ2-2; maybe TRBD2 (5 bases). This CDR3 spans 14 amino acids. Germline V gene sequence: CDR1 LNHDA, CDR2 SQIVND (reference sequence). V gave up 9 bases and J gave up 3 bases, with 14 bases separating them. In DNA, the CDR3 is TGTGCCAGCGCTGAGCGGAGCTACACCGGGGAGCTGTTTTTT. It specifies CASAERSYTGELFF.

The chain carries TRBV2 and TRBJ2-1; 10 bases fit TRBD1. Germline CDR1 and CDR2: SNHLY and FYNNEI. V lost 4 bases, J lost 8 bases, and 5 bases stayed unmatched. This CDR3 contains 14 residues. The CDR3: CASSADRGVDEQFF. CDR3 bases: TGTGCCAGCAGTGCGGACAGGGGGGTTGATGAGCAGTTCTTC. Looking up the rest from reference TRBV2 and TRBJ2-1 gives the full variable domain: EPEVTQTPSHQVTQMGQEVILRCVPISNHLYFYWYRQILGQKVEFLVSFYNNEISEKSEIFDDQFSVERPDGSNFTLKIRSTKLEDSAMYFCASSADRGVDEQFFGPGTRLTVL.

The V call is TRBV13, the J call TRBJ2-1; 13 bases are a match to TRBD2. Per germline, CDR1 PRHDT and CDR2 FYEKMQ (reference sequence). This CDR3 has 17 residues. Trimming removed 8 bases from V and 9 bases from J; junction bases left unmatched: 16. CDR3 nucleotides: TGTGCCAGCGAGCAGGGACTAGCGGGAAGGGAAGGGACTGAGCAGTTCTTC. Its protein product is CASEQGLAGREGTEQFF.

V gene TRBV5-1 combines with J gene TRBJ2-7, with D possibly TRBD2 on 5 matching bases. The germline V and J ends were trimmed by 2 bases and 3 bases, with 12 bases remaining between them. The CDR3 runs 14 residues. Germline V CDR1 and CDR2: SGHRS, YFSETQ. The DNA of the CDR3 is TGCGCCAGCAGCTTTCCCGGCGGGTTCTACGAGCAGTACTTC. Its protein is CASSFPGGFYEQYF.

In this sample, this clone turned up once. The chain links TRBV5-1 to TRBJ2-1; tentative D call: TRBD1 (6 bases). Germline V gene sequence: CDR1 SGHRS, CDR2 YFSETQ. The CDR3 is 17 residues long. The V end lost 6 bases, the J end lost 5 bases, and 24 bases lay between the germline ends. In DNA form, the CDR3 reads TGCGCCAGCACCCGAGGGGGATACAGCGGACCAAACAATGAGCAGTTCTTC. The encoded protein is CASTRGGYSGPNNEQFF.

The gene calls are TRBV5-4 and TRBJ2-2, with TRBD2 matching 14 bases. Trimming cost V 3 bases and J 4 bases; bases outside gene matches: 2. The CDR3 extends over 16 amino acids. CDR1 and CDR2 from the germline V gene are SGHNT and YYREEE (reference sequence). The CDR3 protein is CASSSGLAGVTGELFF. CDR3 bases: TGTGCCAGCAGCTCGGGACTAGCGGGAGTCACCGGGGAGCTGTTTTTT.

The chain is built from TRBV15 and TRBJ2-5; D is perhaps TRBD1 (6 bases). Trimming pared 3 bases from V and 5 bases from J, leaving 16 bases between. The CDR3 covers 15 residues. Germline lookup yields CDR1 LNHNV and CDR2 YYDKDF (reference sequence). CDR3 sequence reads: CATSRLQGARETQYF. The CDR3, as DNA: TGTGCCACCAGCAGGCTACAGGGAGCGCGCGAGACCCAGTACTTC.

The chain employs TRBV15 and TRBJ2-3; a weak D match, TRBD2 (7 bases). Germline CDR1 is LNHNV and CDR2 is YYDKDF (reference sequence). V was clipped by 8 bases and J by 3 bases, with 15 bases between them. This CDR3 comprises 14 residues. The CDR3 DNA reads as TGTGCCACCGATAGGGGGAGGGAGACAGATACGCAGTATTTT. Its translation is CATDRGRETDTQYF.

This CDR3 reads CASSTGPGAEQYF. The CDR3 DNA sequence: TGTGCCAGCAGCACTGGACCAGGGGCCGAGCAGTACTTC. V gene TRBV11-3 combines with J gene TRBJ2-7; possible D gene TRBD1, 6 bases. With 5 bases removed from V and 6 bases from J, the gap between germline ends came to 14 bases. The CDR3 has 13 amino acids. CDR1 SGHNT and CDR2 YENEEA come from the germline V gene.